The 22 T cell receptor beta chains below were found in one sample sequenced in a study of quantifying T cell responses using KT2 cells. Study overall: TCR alpha and beta constant-region primers primed reverse transcription of RNA.

An oligo carrying a UMI was ligated to the cDNA 3' end. The first PCR ran 4 to 5 cycles with an equimolar RC1.1 and RC1.2 beta primer mix. TCRdb redid the calling of the UMI-ligation and nested PCR reads with MiXCR, one entry per CDR3 protein. The data show about 30,000 distinct CDR3 sequences, approximately 7% seen once. The sample comprised PBMCs spiked with cells of the T cell clone KT2. The receptor set was obtained from a human donor.

The rearrangement joins TRBV7-2 to TRBJ2-3; D uncertain. V lost 4 bases and J 0 bases, leaving 8 bases between the germline ends. CDR1 is SGHTA and CDR2 is FQGNSA in the germline V gene. CDR3 length equals 14 residues. DNA of the CDR3: TGTGCCAGCAGCTCCGCTCCTAGCACAGATACGCAGTATTTT. Residues: CASSSAPSTDTQYF.

CDR3: CASSVVPTLTEAFF. The CDR3 bases are TGTGCCAGCAGTGTGGTCCCGACGCTGACTGAAGCTTTCTTT. The chain couples TRBV2 to TRBJ1-1, with no clear D. V lost 4 bases to trimming and J lost 5 bases, with 14 bases between them. The CDR3 is made up of 14 amino acids. Germline V gives CDR1 SNHLY, CDR2 FYNNEI.

The sample holds many counts of this clonotype. The chain employs TRBV20-1 and TRBJ2-3; tentative D call: TRBD1 (6 bases). V was pared by 3 bases and J by 2 bases, with 18 bases between. Germline CDR1 is DFQATT and CDR2 is SNEGSKA (reference sequence). The CDR3 is 16 residues long. CDR3 loop: CSASNPDRPLTDTQYF. CDR3 sequence (DNA): TGCAGTGCTAGCAATCCCGACAGGCCCCTCACAGATACGCAGTATTTT.

This clonotype was observed a handful of times. The chain uses TRBV11-2 and TRBJ2-7; no reliable D call. V lost 0 bases, J lost 2 bases, and 5 bases lay in between. The germline V gene has CDR1 SGHAT and CDR2 FQNNGV. The CDR3 covers 13 residues. CDR3 sequence (DNA): TGTGCCAGCAGCTTAGAGACACCCTACGAGCAGTACTTC. Encoded protein: CASSLETPYEQYF.

The CDR3 loop reads CASSVTSSTDTQYF. CDR3 sequence (DNA): TGTGCCAGCAGCGTGACTAGCAGCACAGATACGCAGTATTTT. The chain has TRBV2 and TRBJ2-3, with 7 bases lining up with TRBD2. Trimming at V came to 6 bases and at J to 0 bases, leaving 3 bases not matched to a gene. The germline gives CDR1 SNHLY, CDR2 FYNNEI. There are 14 residues in the CDR3.

This clonotype was observed many times. The rearrangement links TRBV6-5 to TRBJ1-5; TRBD1 might be the D (5 bases). V lost 2 bases to trimming and J lost 7 bases, with 12 bases between them. CDR1 and CDR2 (germline): MNHEY, SVGAGI. This CDR3 region has 14 residues. CDR3 DNA sequence: TGTGCCAGCAGTTACGCCAGGGCGGGCCAGCCCCAGCATTTT. Protein product: CASSYARAGQPQHF.

The genes are TRBV20-1 and TRBJ2-7, with 8 bases identical to TRBD2. The V gene end was trimmed by 3 bases and the J gene end by 2 bases; junction bases not matched to a gene: 12. CDR3 size: 16 residues. CDR1 DFQATT and CDR2 SNEGSKA come from the germline V gene (reference sequence). The CDR3 loop is CSASPQWAGGTYEQYF. The CDR3 region has the DNA TGCAGTGCTAGCCCGCAATGGGCGGGAGGAACCTACGAGCAGTACTTC.

Worth noting for this clonotype: Since a much larger clone is just one base distant, this may be a read error. The DNA of the CDR3 is TGTGCCAGCAGCCAAGACTTTAGCGGAAGGTCCACCGGGGAGCTGTTTTTT. Its protein is CASSQDFSGRSTGELFF. V is TRBV3-1 and J is TRBJ2-2; D might be TRBD2 (6 bases). Per germline, CDR1 LGHDT and CDR2 YNNKEL (reference sequence). V was shortened by 0 bases and J by 4 bases, with 15 bases between the two germline ends. This CDR3 is built from 17 residues.

This chain joins TRBV12-3 or TRBV12-4 and TRBJ2-3; D gene ambiguous. Trimming took off 3 bases at V and 4 bases at J, with 17 bases between the two ends. The CDR3 sequence is 16 residues long. CDR3: CASSFSTVEGPDTQYF. CDR3 nucleotide sequence: TGTGCCAGCAGTTTTTCCACGGTAGAAGGTCCAGATACGCAGTATTTT.

The rearrangement links TRBV27 to TRBJ2-5, with 9 bases that match TRBD1. Germline trimming cut 4 bases from V and 4 bases from J; bases unmatched to any gene: 7. CDR3 length: 15 residues. CDR1 and CDR2 from the germline V gene are MNHEY and SMNVEV (reference sequence). The CDR3 region has the DNA TGTGCCAGCAGTTCCCCGGGACAGGGTCGAGAGACCCAGTACTTC. Amino acids: CASSSPGQGRETQYF.

This clonotype was observed at least ten times. V gene TRBV12-3 or TRBV12-4 combines with J gene TRBJ1-1, with 7 bases aligning to TRBD1. The CDR3 runs 16 residues. V lost 5 bases and J lost 4; bases outside the gene matches: 13. The CDR3: CASSPARDSGGTEAFF. The CDR3 DNA is TGTGCCAGCAGTCCCGCCCGGGACAGCGGGGGCACTGAAGCTTTCTTT.

This clonotype was seen many times. The chain has TRBV7-2 and TRBJ2-7; D is perhaps TRBD1 or TRBD2 (7 bases each). The V end lost 7 bases, the J end lost 4 bases, and 17 bases lay between the germline ends. This CDR3 spans 14 amino acids. Germline loops: CDR1 SGHTA, CDR2 FQGNSA. The CDR3 is CASKYSQGGYEQYF. The CDR3 DNA is TGTGCCAGCAAGTACAGTCAGGGGGGGTACGAGCAGTACTTC.

The table lists this clonotype with many counts. The chain combines TRBV21-1 with TRBJ2-7; TRBD1 is the table's D call, not checked against the DNA. TRBV21-1 is labeled a pseudogene. This CDR3 is 16 amino acids long. The CDR3 reads CASSNGVDRGYYEQYF. CDR3 in DNA: TGTGCCAGCAGCAACGGAGTGGACAGGGGGTACTACGAGCAGTACTTC.

This clonotype has a count of ten or more. This chain links TRBV12-3 or TRBV12-4 with TRBJ1-5, with 8 bases lining up with TRBD1. V was pared by 4 bases and J by 0 bases, with 5 bases of the junction left unmatched. The CDR3 has 16 residues. The CDR3 DNA sequence: TGTGCCAGCAGTTCGACAGGGGTAAATAGCAATCAGCCCCAGCATTTT. As protein: CASSSTGVNSNQPQHF.

This clonotype was detected a few times. The chain uses TRBV30 and TRBJ1-2; D gene uncertain. Germline CDR1 GTSNPN, CDR2 SVGIG (reference sequence). The CDR3 consists of 14 residues. The V end was cut by 7 bases, the J end by 5 bases, with 20 bases between. CDR3 DNA: TGTGCCTCCGGGTTAACCCCACTCGCATATGGCTACACCTTC. Amino acid sequence: CASGLTPLAYGYTF.

This clonotype has ten or more counts. This rearrangement joins TRBV5-5 to TRBJ2-7, with a weak D call TRBD1 (6 bases). Deletions cut 3 bases from V and 3 bases from J, with 16 bases between. The V gene's germline CDR1 is SGHKS and CDR2 YYEKEE (reference sequence). This CDR3 has 15 residues. The CDR3 loop is CASSWRTVTIYEQYF. For the CDR3, the DNA is TGTGCCAGCAGCTGGCGGACAGTCACAATCTACGAGCAGTACTTC.

This clonotype has at least ten counts. The chain uses TRBV30 and TRBJ2-1; D is undetermined. Germline assignment: CDR1 GTSNPN and CDR2 SVGIG (reference sequence). Between the trimmed V and J ends, which lost 1 base and 7 bases, there was a span of 8 bases. The CDR3 is 12 residues long. CDR3 sequence: CAWSAQPNEQFF. In DNA, the CDR3 is TGTGCCTGGAGTGCGCAGCCGAATGAGCAGTTCTTC.

The chain combines TRBV3-1 with TRBJ2-7, with TRBD1 matching 9 bases. This CDR3 region has 14 residues. Germline CDR1 is LGHDT and CDR2 is YNNKEL (reference sequence). The V and J ends lost 4 bases and 1 base, in that order; junction bases with no gene match: 2. Here the CDR3 reads CASSRDRESYEQYF. Written as DNA, the CDR3 is TGTGCCAGCAGCCGGGACAGGGAGTCCTACGAGCAGTACTTC.

The chain is built from TRBV6-2 or TRBV6-3 and TRBJ2-7; D could derive from TRBD1 or TRBD2 (6 bases each). The V and J ends lost 6 bases and 5 bases respectively, with 23 bases between them. The CDR3 contains 16 residues. Germline CDR1 reads MNHEY; CDR2 reads SVGEGT. CDR3 protein: CASSRGFWRETHEQYF. CDR3 DNA: TGTGCCAGCAGCAGGGGTTTTTGGAGGGAGACCCACGAGCAGTACTTC.

The sample holds many counts of this clonotype. The chain is built from TRBV7-2 and TRBJ1-2, with a tentative D call TRBD1 (6 bases). The germline CDR1 and CDR2 sequences are SGHTA and FQGNSA. Between the trimmed V and J ends, which lost 1 base and 4 bases, there was a span of 10 bases. The CDR3 is 14 residues long. The CDR3 DNA follows: TGTGCCAGCAGCTTAGTGGGACAAGCCTATGGCTACACCTTC. Translating gives CASSLVGQAYGYTF.

This clonotype was seen at least ten times. The chain employs TRBV19 and TRBJ2-3; the D gene is possibly TRBD1 (6 bases). The CDR3 totals 14 residues. V lost 5 bases to trimming and J lost 2 bases, with 11 bases between them. Germline CDR1 LNHDA, CDR2 SQIVND (reference sequence). CDR3 coding DNA: TGTGCCAGTAGTGGCAGGACAGCCACAGATACGCAGTATTTT. Its protein is CASSGRTATDTQYF.

This clonotype was detected ten times or more. The gene calls are TRBV5-4 and TRBJ1-6; unclear D gene. V was trimmed by 5 bases and J by 10 bases, leaving 13 bases between them. The CDR3 covers 13 residues. Germline values: CDR1 SGHNT, CDR2 YYREEE (reference sequence). The CDR3 is CASRTYGASPLHF. CDR3 nucleotide sequence: TGTGCCAGCAGAACATACGGAGCCTCACCCCTCCACTTT.